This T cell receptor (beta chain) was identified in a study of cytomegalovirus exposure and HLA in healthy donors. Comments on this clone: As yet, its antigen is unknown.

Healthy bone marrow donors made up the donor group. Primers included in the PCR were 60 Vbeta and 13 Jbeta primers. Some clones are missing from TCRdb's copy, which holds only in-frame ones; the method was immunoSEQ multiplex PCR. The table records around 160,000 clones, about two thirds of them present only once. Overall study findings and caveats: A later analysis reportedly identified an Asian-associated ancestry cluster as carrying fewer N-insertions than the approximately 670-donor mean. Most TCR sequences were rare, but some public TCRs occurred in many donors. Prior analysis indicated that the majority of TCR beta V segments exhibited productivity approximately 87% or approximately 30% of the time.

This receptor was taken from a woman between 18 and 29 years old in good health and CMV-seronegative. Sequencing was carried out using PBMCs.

The CDR3, as DNA: TGTGCCAGCAGCCCCGGGGCCCGACAGGGGGCTCAACTCGAGACCCAGTACTTC. Its translation is CASSPGARQGAQLETQYF. This chain uses TRBV11-3 with TRBJ2-5, with 10 bases lining up with TRBD1. V was pared by 5 bases and J by 5 bases, with 17 bases of the junction left unmatched. CDR3 size: 18 residues. The germline gives CDR1 SGHNT, CDR2 YENEEA.